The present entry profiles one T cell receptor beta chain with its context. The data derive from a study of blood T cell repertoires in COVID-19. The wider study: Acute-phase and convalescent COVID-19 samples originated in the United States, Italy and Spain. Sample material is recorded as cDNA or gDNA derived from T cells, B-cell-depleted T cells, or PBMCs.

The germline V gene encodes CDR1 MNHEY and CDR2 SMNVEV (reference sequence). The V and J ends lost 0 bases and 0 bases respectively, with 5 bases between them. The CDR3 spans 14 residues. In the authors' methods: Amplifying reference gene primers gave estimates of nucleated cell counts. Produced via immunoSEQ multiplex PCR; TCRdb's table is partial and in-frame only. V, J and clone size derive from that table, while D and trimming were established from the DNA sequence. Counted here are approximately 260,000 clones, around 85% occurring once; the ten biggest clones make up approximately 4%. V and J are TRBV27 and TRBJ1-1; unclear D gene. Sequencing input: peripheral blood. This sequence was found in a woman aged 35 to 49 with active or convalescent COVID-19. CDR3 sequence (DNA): TGTGCCAGCAGTTTATCTCCCTTGAACACTGAAGCTTTCTTT. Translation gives CASSLSPLNTEAFF.